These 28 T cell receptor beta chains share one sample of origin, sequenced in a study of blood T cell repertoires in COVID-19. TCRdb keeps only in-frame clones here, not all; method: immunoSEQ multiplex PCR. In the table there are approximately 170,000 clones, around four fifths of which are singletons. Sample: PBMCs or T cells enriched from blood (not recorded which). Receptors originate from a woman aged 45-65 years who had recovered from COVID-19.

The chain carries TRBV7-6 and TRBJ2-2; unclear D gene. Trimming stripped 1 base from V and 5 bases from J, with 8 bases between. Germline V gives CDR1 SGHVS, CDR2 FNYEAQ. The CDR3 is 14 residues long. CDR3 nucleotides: TGTGCCAGCAGCTTAGAACTCGGGACCGGGGAGCTGTTTTTT. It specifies CASSLELGTGELFF.

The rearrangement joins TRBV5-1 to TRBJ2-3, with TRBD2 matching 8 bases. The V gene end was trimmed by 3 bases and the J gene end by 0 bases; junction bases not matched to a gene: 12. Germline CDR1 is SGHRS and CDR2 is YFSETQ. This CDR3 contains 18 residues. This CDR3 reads CASSWSAGVRSSTDTQYF. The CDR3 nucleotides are TGCGCCAGCAGCTGGTCAGCGGGAGTTCGGTCTAGCACAGATACGCAGTATTTT.

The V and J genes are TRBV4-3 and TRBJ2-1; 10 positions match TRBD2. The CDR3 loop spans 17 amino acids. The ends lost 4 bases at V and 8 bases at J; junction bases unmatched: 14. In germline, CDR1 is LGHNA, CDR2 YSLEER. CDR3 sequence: CASSPLAAGGVGDEQFF. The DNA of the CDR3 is TGCGCCAGCAGCCCCTTAGCAGCGGGAGGGGTGGGGGATGAGCAGTTCTTC.

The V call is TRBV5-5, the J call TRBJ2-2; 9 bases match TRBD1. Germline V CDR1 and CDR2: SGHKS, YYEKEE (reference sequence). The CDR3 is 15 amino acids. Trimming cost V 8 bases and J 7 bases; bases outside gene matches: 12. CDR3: CASNTGTGQVGELFF. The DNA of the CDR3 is TGTGCCAGTAATACCGGGACAGGGCAGGTCGGGGAGCTGTTTTTT.

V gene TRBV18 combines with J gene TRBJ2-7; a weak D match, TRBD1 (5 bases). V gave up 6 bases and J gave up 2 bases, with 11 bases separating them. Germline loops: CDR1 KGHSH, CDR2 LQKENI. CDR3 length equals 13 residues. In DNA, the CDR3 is TGTGCCAGCTCCCCTCCAGGGACCTACGAGCAGTACTTC. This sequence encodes CASSPPGTYEQYF.

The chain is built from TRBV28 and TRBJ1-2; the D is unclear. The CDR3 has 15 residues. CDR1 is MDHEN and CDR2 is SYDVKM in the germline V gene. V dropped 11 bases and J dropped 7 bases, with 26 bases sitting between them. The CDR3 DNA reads TGTGCCTCCCTATCCCACAAACGAGGGCCGGGTGGCTACACCTTC. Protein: CASLSHKRGPGGYTF.

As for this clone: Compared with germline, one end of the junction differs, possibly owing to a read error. The CDR3 sequence: CASSPYDISNTEAFF. CDR3 nucleotide sequence: TGTGCTAGCAGCCCCTATGACATTTCGAACACTGAAGCTTTCTTT. This rearrangement joins TRBV7-7 to TRBJ1-1, with D unclear. Looked up from germline, CDR1 is SSHAT and CDR2 is FNYEAQ (reference sequence). CDR3 size: 15 residues. Looking up the rest from reference TRBV7-7 and TRBJ1-1 gives the full variable domain: GAGVSQSPRYKVTKRGQDVTLRCDPISSHATLYWYQQALGQGPEFLTYFNYEAQPDKSGLPSDRFSAERPEGSISTLTIQRTEQRDSAMYRCASSPYDISNTEAFFGQGTRLTVV.

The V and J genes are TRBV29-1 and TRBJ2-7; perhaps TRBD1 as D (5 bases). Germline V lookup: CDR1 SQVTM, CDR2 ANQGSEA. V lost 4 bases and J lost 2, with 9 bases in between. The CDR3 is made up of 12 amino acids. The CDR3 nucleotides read TGCAGCGTTGGGCAGGGAACCTACGAGCAGTACTTC. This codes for CSVGQGTYEQYF.

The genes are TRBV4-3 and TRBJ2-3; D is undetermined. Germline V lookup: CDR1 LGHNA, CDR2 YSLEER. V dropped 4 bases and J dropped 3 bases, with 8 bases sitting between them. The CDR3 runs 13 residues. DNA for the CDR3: TGCGCCAGCAGCCGAGACGCGACAGATACGCAGTATTTT. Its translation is CASSRDATDTQYF.

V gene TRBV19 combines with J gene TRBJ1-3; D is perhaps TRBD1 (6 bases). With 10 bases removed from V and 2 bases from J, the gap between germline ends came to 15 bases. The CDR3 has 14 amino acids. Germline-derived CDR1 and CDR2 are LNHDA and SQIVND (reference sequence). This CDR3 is CATHNRVPGNTIYF. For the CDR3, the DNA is TGTGCCACCCACAACAGGGTCCCTGGAAACACCATATATTTT.

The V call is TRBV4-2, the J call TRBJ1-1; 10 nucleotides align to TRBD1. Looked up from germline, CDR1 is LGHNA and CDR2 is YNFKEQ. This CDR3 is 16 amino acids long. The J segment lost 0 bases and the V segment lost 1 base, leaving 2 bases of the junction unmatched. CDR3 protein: CASSQGTGGLNTEAFF. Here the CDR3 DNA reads TGTGCCAGCAGCCAAGGGACAGGGGGATTGAACACTGAAGCTTTCTTT.

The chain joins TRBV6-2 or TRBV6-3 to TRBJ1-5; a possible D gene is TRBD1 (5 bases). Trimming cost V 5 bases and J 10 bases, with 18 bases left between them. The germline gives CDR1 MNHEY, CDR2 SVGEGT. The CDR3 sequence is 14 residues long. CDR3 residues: CASSEAQVIHPQHF. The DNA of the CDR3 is TGTGCCAGCAGTGAGGCACAGGTCATTCATCCCCAGCATTTT.

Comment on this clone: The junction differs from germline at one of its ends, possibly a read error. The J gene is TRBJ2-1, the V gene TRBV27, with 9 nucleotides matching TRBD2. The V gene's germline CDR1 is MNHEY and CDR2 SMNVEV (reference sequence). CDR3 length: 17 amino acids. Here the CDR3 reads CASSLRISGSSHNEQFF. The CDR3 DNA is TGTGCCAGCAGTCTCAGGATTAGCGGGAGCTCCCACAATGAGCAGTTCTTC.

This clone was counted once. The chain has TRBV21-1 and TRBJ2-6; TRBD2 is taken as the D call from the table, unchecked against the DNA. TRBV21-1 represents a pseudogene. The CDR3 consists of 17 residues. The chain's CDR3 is CASSAVSVRSGANVLTF. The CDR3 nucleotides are TGTGCCAGCAGCGCGGTTAGTGTCCGCTCTGGGGCCAACGTCCTGACTTTC.

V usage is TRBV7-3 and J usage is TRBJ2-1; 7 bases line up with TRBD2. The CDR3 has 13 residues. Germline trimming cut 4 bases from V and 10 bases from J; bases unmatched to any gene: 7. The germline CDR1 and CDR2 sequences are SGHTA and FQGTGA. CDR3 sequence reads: CASSWGGKGEQFF. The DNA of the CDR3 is TGTGCCAGCAGCTGGGGGGGTAAAGGAGAGCAGTTCTTC.

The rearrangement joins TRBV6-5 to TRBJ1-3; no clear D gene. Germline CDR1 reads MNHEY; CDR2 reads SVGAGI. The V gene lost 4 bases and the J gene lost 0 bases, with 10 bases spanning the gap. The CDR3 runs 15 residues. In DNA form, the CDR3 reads TGTGCCAGCAGTTTCGACGGACTCTCTGGAAACACCATATATTTT. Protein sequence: CASSFDGLSGNTIYF.

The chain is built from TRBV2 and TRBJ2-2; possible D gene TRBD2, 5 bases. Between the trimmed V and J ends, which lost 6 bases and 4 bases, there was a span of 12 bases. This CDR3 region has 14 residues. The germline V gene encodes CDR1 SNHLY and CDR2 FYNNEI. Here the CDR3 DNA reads TGTGCCAGCAGGGACCCTAGCTTCACCGGGGAGCTGTTTTTT. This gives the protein CASRDPSFTGELFF.

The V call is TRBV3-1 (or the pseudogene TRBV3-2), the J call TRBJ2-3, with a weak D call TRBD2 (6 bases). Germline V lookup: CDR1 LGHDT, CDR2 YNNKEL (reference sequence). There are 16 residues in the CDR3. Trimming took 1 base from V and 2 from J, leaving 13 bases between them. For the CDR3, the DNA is TGTGCCAGCAGCCAAGCGGGAGCTTACTTCACAGATACGCAGTATTTT. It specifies CASSQAGAYFTDTQYF.

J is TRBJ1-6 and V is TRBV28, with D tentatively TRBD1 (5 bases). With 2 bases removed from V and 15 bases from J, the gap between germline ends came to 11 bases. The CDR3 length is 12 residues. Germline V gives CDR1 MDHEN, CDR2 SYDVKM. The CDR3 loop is CASSLNLGLLHF. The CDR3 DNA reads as TGTGCCAGCAGTTTAAATTTGGGACTCCTCCACTTT. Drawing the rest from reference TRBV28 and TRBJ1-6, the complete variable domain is DVKVTQSSRYLVKRTGEKVFLECVQDMDHENMFWYRQDPGLGLRLIYFSYDVKMKEKGDIPEGYSVSREKKERFSLILESASTNQTSMYLCASSLNLGLLHFGNGTRLTVT.

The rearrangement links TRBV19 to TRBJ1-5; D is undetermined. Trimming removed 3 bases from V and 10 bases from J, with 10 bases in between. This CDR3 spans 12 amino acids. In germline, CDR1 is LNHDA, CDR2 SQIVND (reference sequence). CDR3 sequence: CASSIRGSPQHF. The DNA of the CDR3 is TGTGCCAGTAGTATTCGGGGAAGTCCCCAGCATTTT.

The CDR3 region has the DNA TGTGCCAGCAGCCGAACCGACAGGGTATTGACAGATACGCAGTATTTT. Translated: CASSRTDRVLTDTQYF. This chain links TRBV3-1 (or the pseudogene TRBV3-2) with TRBJ2-3, with 7 bases that match TRBD1. CDR1 LGHDT and CDR2 YNNKEL come from the germline V gene (reference sequence). The CDR3 runs 16 residues. V trimming: 4 bases; J trimming: 3 bases; junction bases outside the gene matches: 10.

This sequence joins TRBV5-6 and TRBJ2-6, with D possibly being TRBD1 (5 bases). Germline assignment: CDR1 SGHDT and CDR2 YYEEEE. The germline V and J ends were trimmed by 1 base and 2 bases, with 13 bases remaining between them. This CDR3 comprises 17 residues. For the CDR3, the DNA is TGTGCCAGCAGCTTGAGGGGTATAGTGACTGGGGCCAACGTCCTGACTTTC. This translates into CASSLRGIVTGANVLTF.

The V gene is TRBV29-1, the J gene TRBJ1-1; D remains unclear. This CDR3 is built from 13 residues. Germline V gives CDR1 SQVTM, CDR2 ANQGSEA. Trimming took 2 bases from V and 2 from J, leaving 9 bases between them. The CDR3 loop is CSVESGFNTEAFF. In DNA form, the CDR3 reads TGCAGCGTTGAATCCGGGTTCAACACTGAAGCTTTCTTT.

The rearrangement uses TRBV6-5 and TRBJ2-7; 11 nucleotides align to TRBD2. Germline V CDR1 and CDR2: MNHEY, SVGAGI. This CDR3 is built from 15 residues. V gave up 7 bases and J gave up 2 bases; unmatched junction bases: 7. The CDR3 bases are TGTGCCAGCACCATGGGACTAGCGGAGACCTACGAGCAGTACTTC. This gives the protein CASTMGLAETYEQYF.

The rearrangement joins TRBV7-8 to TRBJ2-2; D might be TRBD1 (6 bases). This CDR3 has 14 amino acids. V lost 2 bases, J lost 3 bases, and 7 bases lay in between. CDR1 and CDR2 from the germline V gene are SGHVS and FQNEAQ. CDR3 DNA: TGTGCCAGCAGCTTACAGGGGCACACCGGGGAGCTGTTTTTT. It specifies CASSLQGHTGELFF.

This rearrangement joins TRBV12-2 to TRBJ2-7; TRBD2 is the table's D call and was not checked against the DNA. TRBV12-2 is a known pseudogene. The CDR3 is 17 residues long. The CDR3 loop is CASRLAEVAGEQYEQYF. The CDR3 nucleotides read TGTGCAAGTCGCTTAGCTGAGGTCGCGGGAGAGCAGTACGAGCAGTACTTC.

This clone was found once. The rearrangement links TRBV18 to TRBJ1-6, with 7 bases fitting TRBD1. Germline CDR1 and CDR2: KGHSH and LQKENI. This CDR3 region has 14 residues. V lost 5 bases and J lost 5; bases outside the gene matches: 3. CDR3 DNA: TGTGCCAGCTCAACCGGGACAGATAATTCACCCCTCCACTTT. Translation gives CASSTGTDNSPLHF.

As DNA, the CDR3 is TGCGCCAGCAGCCAAATAGCCGGGGGGCCCATTCAGTACTTC. Translated: CASSQIAGGPIQYF. V usage is TRBV4-3 and J usage is TRBJ2-4, with D possibly matching TRBD2 (7 bases). The CDR3 length is 14 residues. With 2 bases removed from V and 9 bases from J, the gap between germline ends came to 14 bases. Germline V gene data show CDR1 as LGHNA and CDR2 as YSLEER.